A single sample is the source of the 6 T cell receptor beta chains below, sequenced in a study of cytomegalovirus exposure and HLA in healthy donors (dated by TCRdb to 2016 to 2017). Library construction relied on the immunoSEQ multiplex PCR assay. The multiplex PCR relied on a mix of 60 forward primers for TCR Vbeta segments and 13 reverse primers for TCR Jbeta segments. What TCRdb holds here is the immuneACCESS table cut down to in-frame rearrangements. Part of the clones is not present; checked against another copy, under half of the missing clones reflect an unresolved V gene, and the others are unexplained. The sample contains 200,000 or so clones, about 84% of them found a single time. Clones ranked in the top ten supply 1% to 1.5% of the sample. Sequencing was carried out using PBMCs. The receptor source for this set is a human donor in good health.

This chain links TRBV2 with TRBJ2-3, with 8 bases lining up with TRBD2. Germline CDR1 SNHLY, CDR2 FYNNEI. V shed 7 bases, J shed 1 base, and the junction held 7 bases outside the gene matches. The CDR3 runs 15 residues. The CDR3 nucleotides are TGTGCCAGCATTAGTCAAGCGGGAGGCACAGATACGCAGTATTTT. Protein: CASISQAGGTDTQYF. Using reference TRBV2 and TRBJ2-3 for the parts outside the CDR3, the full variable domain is EPEVTQTPSHQVTQMGQEVILRCVPISNHLYFYWYRQILGQKVEFLVSFYNNEISEKSEIFDDQFSVERPDGSNFTLKIRSTKLEDSAMYFCASISQAGGTDTQYFGPGTRLTVL.

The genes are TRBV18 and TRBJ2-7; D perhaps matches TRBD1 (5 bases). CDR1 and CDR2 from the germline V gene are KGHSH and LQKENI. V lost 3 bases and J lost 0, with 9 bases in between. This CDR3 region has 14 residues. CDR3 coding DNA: TGTGCCAGCTCACCGGGGCACGGCTCCTACGAGCAGTACTTC. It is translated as CASSPGHGSYEQYF.

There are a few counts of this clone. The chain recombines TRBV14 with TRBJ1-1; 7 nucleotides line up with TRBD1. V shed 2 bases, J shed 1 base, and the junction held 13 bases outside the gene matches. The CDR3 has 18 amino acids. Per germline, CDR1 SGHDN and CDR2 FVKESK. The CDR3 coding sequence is TGTGCCAGCAGCCAATATAAGTCAGGGGGGCGAGGGAACACTGAAGCTTTCTTT. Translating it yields CASSQYKSGGRGNTEAFF.

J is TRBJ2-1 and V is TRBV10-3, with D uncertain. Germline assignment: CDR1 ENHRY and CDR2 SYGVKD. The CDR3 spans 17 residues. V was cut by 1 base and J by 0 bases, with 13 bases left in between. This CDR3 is CAISEYASMSSYNEQFF. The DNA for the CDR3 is TGTGCCATCAGTGAGTATGCTAGTATGAGCTCCTACAATGAGCAGTTCTTC.

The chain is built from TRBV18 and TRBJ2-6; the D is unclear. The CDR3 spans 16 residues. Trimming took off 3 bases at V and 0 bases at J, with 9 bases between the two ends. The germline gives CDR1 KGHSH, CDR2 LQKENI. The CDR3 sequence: CASSPVPGSGANVLTF. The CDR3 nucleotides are TGTGCCAGCTCACCGGTCCCCGGCTCTGGGGCCAACGTCCTGACTTTC. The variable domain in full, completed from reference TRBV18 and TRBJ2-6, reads NAGVMQNPRHLVRRRGQEARLRCSPMKGHSHVYWYRQLPEEGLKFMVYLQKENIIDESGMPKERFSAEFPKEGPSILRIQQVVRGDSAAYFCASSPVPGSGANVLTFGAGSRLTVL.

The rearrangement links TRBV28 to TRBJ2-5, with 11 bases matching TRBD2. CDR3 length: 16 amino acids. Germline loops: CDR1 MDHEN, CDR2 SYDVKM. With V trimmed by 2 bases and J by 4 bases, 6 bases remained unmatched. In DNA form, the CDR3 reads TGTGCCAGCAGTTTAGCAGGACTAGCGGGCCCAGAGACCCAGTACTTC. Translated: CASSLAGLAGPETQYF.